Described below is a single T cell receptor (beta chain) sequence and its context. The germline V gene has CDR1 LGHDT and CDR2 YNNKEL (reference sequence). Trimming cost V 2 bases and J 2 bases, with 11 bases left between them. The CDR3 contains 15 residues. The time point denotes: sample taken at primary tumor resection. Researchers sequenced whole RNA taken from tumor, nontumor lung or frozen PBMC without sorting. These data belong to a study of spatial heterogeneity in lung cancer. TCRdb itself ran the 5' RACE reads through MiXCR, one entry per CDR3 protein. The sample consists of approximately 21,000 distinct CDR3 sequences, roughly 3% of them appearing once.

The TCR originated in a female donor with early-stage non-small cell lung cancer. Source: PBMCs, taken at surgery. V gene TRBV3-1 combines with J gene TRBJ2-3; D not certain. The CDR3: CASSQFYIHTDTQYF. The CDR3 DNA sequence: TGTGCCAGCAGCCAATTCTATATCCACACAGATACGCAGTATTTT.